Presented here are 18 T cell receptor beta chains from one specimen sequenced in a study of shared clonotypes between healthy human individuals. TCRdb's copy holds only in-frame clones and misses some; the assay was immunoSEQ multiplex PCR. The table has some 2,400,000 clones, 90% to 97% seen once. The specimen sequenced was naive CD4+ T cells sorted from blood. Subset meaning: CD45RA+ positively selected. The source of these receptors is a man aged 18 to 35 in good health.

The chain couples TRBV6-1 to TRBJ2-7; D is possibly TRBD1 or TRBD2 (5 bases each). This CDR3 has 17 amino acids. Trimming removed 1 base at V and 4 bases at J, with 20 bases between. CDR1 is MNHNS and CDR2 is SASEGT in the germline V gene. In nucleotides, the CDR3 is TGTGCCAGCAGTGAAGGACCACGGACCCCCGGGGCGTACGAGCAGTACTTC. Its translation is CASSEGPRTPGAYEQYF.

The rearrangement links TRBV6-1 to TRBJ2-7; TRBD1 is a possible D gene (5 bases). CDR1 and CDR2 (germline): MNHNS, SASEGT. This CDR3 has 16 residues. V was clipped by 4 bases and J by 4 bases, with 20 bases between them. DNA for the CDR3: TGTGCCAGCAGTGGAACAGGTTCGGTTTCCTCGTACGAGCAGTACTTC. Translated: CASSGTGSVSSYEQYF.

The CDR3 here is CSVEVDAKAHEQFF. CDR3 nucleotides: TGCAGCGTTGAAGTAGACGCAAAGGCCCATGAGCAGTTCTTC. The V gene is TRBV29-1, the J gene TRBJ2-1, with D unclear. The CDR3 is made up of 14 amino acids. V shed 1 base and J shed 8 bases, with 15 bases lying between them. CDR1 SQVTM and CDR2 ANQGSEA come from the germline V gene.

This chain joins TRBV6-1 and TRBJ1-1; 7 bases match TRBD1. V gave up 6 bases and J gave up 2 bases; unmatched junction bases: 6. The CDR3 consists of 14 residues. Per germline, CDR1 MNHNS and CDR2 SASEGT. CDR3 region: CASRQGQLNTEAFF. CDR3 DNA: TGTGCCAGCAGACAGGGACAGCTAAACACTGAAGCTTTCTTT.

Turning to this clone: The sample contains more than one DNA sequence encoding this CDR3. The chain is built from TRBV7-8 and TRBJ2-7; D tentatively fits TRBD1 or TRBD2 (5 bases each). V lost 2 bases and J lost 2, with 13 bases in between. This CDR3 comprises 15 residues. CDR1 is SGHVS, CDR2 FQNEAQ, per germline. This chain's CDR3 is CASSLSGTDPYEQYF. Written as DNA, the CDR3 is TGTGCCAGCAGCTTATCCGGGACGGATCCCTACGAGCAGTACTTC.

The CDR3 bases are TGTGCCAGCAGTGTTCGAAGGACAGATACGCAGTATTTT. Protein sequence: CASSVRRTDTQYF. The rearrangement uses TRBV2 and TRBJ2-3; the D is unclear. The V gene lost 4 bases and the J gene lost 3 bases, with 8 bases spanning the gap. This CDR3 spans 13 amino acids. Germline lookup yields CDR1 SNHLY and CDR2 FYNNEI.

The chain joins TRBV18 to TRBJ1-2; TRBD1 matches at 7 bases. The length of the CDR3 is 14 residues. Germline lookup yields CDR1 KGHSH and CDR2 LQKENI. With V trimmed by 3 bases and J by 6 bases, 7 bases remained unmatched. The CDR3 region is CASSPGTVRNGYTF. The CDR3 DNA reads TGTGCCAGCTCACCTGGGACAGTCAGAAATGGCTACACCTTC.

The chain employs TRBV20-1 and TRBJ2-1; D unclear. V was cut by 5 bases and J by 4 bases, with 6 bases left in between. The length of the CDR3 is 11 residues. Germline V gene lookup returns CDR1 DFQATT and CDR2 SNEGSKA (reference sequence). CDR3 sequence: CSAPAYNEQFF. Written as DNA, the CDR3 is TGCAGTGCTCCAGCATACAATGAGCAGTTCTTC.

This clone occurred a few times. Other DNA sequences in the sample encode the same CDR3. The chain joins TRBV2 to TRBJ2-7; D is unresolved. Germline V gene lookup returns CDR1 SNHLY and CDR2 FYNNEI. The CDR3 length is 10 residues. V lost 4 bases and J lost 4, with 2 bases in between. CDR3 in amino acids: CASSGYEQYF. The DNA for the CDR3 is TGTGCCAGCAGTGGTTACGAGCAGTACTTC.

This clone showed up just once. Other DNA variants within this sample encode the same CDR3. The V gene is TRBV5-1, the J gene TRBJ1-2; maybe TRBD1 (6 bases). The CDR3 covers 14 residues. The V gene's germline CDR1 is SGHRS and CDR2 YFSETQ. V lost 2 bases and J lost 3, with 11 bases in between. The CDR3 protein is CASSLGGTDYGYTF. The CDR3 DNA is TGCGCCAGCAGCTTAGGGGGGACGGACTATGGCTACACCTTC.

This chain connects TRBV11-2 to TRBJ2-1, with 9 bases fitting TRBD2. CDR1 and CDR2 from the germline V gene are SGHAT and FQNNGV. J lost 6 bases, V lost 5 bases, and 5 bases had no gene match. CDR3 length equals 14 residues. CDR3 region: CASSRSGRGNEQFF. The CDR3 DNA follows: TGTGCCAGCAGCCGTAGCGGGAGAGGCAATGAGCAGTTCTTC.

J is TRBJ1-1 and V is TRBV7-2, with unresolved D. In germline, CDR1 is SGHTA, CDR2 FQGNSA. The CDR3 totals 13 residues. V lost 6 bases and J lost 4, with 12 bases in between. The CDR3: CASSFGVLTEAFF. The CDR3 nucleotides read TGTGCCAGCAGTTTCGGGGTACTCACTGAAGCTTTCTTT.

The chain combines TRBV10-1 with TRBJ2-3; 9 nucleotides line up with TRBD2. The CDR3 has 14 amino acids. The V gene's germline CDR1 is WNHNN and CDR2 SYGVQD (reference sequence). With 5 bases clipped from V and 4 bases from J, the junction kept 4 bases outside the gene matches. CDR3 in amino acids: CASSSGLAADTQYF. Here the CDR3 DNA reads TGCGCCAGCAGTTCGGGACTAGCAGCAGATACGCAGTATTTT.

Turning to this clone: Other DNA sequences in this sample translate to the same CDR3. The CDR3 here is CASSWSAGGEQYF. The CDR3 DNA reads as TGCGCCAGCAGCTGGAGTGCGGGCGGCGAGCAGTACTTC. The chain couples TRBV5-1 to TRBJ2-7; D is possibly TRBD2 (5 bases). The CDR3 sequence is 13 residues long. Trimming stripped 3 bases from V and 6 bases from J, with 13 bases between. Germline assignment: CDR1 SGHRS and CDR2 YFSETQ.

V and J are TRBV2 and TRBJ2-2, with D possibly being TRBD2 (6 bases). The CDR3 contains 19 residues. V dropped 5 bases and J dropped 0 bases, with 22 bases sitting between them. Germline V gives CDR1 SNHLY, CDR2 FYNNEI. CDR3 nucleotides: TGTGCCAGCAGTCCCTCTTCAGGGTCCAGGACTACGAACACCGGGGAGCTGTTTTTT. Protein product: CASSPSSGSRTTNTGELFF.

J is TRBJ1-4 and V is TRBV29-1; possible D gene TRBD1, 5 bases. Germline values: CDR1 SQVTM, CDR2 ANQGSEA. CDR3 length: 14 residues. V was cut by 7 bases and J by 5 bases, with 17 bases left in between. The CDR3 DNA reads TGCAGCGCCAAACCCGGTGGGGGGAATGAAAAACTGTTTTTT. Its translation: CSAKPGGGNEKLFF.

This clone has only one observation. The rearrangement joins TRBV9 to TRBJ1-3, with D maybe TRBD1 (6 bases). The V end was cut by 0 bases, the J end by 1 base, with 14 bases between. The germline V gene encodes CDR1 SGDLS and CDR2 YYNGEE. The CDR3 length is 17 residues. The CDR3: CASSVGSGTQSGNTIYF. CDR3 DNA sequence: TGTGCCAGCAGCGTAGGCTCAGGGACACAGTCTGGAAACACCATATATTTT.

Worth noting for this clone: Other DNA sequences in the sample encode the same CDR3. The chain recombines TRBV6-5 with TRBJ1-6; 7 bases are shared with TRBD1. The length of the CDR3 is 15 residues. J was trimmed by 9 bases and V by 0 bases; bases with no gene match: 5. Germline V lookup: CDR1 MNHEY, CDR2 SVGAGI. CDR3 protein: CASSYSTGVSSPLHF. The CDR3 DNA reads TGTGCCAGCAGTTACTCTACAGGGGTCAGTTCACCCCTCCACTTT.